This passage covers 28 T cell receptor beta chains from one sample sequenced in a study of shared clonotypes between healthy human individuals (dated by TCRdb to between 2020 and 2021). The library was generated by the immunoSEQ multiplex PCR assay. In TCRdb, the immuneACCESS table is reduced to in-frame sequences with V and J assigned. These tables do not hold every clone; where another copy was compared, an unresolved V gene accounts for under half, and the others remain unexplained. This sample is represented by about 820,000 clones; 85% to 95% of them were singletons. Together, the top ten hold 24% of the sample. CD8 naive samples were obtained by positive selection for CCR7 among CD45RO-negative cells, yielding a CD45RA+CCR7+ population from which TemRA cells were excluded. Sequencing was performed on naive CD8+ T cells sorted from blood. According to the study, the label for this sample's cell subset or site signals: CD45RA+CCR7+. The receptors originated from a young man in good health.

The chain is built from TRBV10-3 and TRBJ1-2; D is perhaps TRBD1 (5 bases). The CDR3 has 15 amino acids. V shed 2 bases and J shed 3 bases, with 13 bases lying between them. The germline CDR1 and CDR2 sequences are ENHRY and SYGVKD. This CDR3 is CAISEAGGSYYGYTF. DNA for the CDR3: TGTGCCATCAGTGAGGCGGGGGGGAGCTACTATGGCTACACCTTC.

V and J are TRBV13 and TRBJ1-2; a weak D match, TRBD1 (6 bases). In germline, CDR1 is PRHDT, CDR2 FYEKMQ (reference sequence). The V and J ends lost 7 bases and 4 bases respectively, with 10 bases between them. The CDR3 extends over 12 amino acids. The CDR3 DNA reads as TGTGCCAGCACAGGGGCGGTCTATGGCTACACCTTC. This gives the protein CASTGAVYGYTF. The full variable domain, in which reference TRBV13 and TRBJ1-2 provide the parts outside the CDR3, is AAGVIQSPRHLIKEKRETATLKCYPIPRHDTVYWYQQGPGQDPQFLISFYEKMQSDKGSIPDRFSAQQFSDYHSELNMSSLELGDSALYFCASTGAVYGYTFGSGTRLTVV.

The CDR3 region is CASSPWTGGEQYF. The CDR3 DNA follows: TGTGCCAGCAGCCCCTGGACAGGGGGCGAGCAGTACTTC. The chain joins TRBV7-2 to TRBJ2-7; TRBD1 aligns across 10 bases. Per the germline V gene, CDR1 is SGHTA and CDR2 is FQGNSA. Trimming at V came to 5 bases and at J to 6 bases, leaving 4 bases not matched to a gene. This CDR3 region has 13 residues.

The chain couples TRBV29-1 to TRBJ1-2; D uncertain. The CDR3 length is 15 residues. V lost 0 bases to trimming and J lost 0 bases, with 11 bases between them. Per the germline V gene, CDR1 is SQVTM and CDR2 is ANQGSEA. The CDR3: CSVEESRSANYGYTF. CDR3 in DNA: TGCAGCGTTGAAGAGTCTCGTTCCGCTAACTATGGCTACACCTTC. The full variable domain, its missing parts supplied by reference TRBV29-1 and TRBJ1-2, is SAVISQKPSRDICQRGTSLTIQCQVDSQVTMMFWYRQQPGQSLTLIATANQGSEATYESGFVIDKFPISRPNLTFSTLTVSNMSPEDSSIYLCSVEESRSANYGYTFGSGTRLTVV.

V and J are TRBV11-1 and TRBJ2-7; the match to TRBD2 covers 9 bases. Germline V gives CDR1 SGHAT, CDR2 FQDESV (reference sequence). J gave up 3 bases and V 3 bases, and 6 bases lay outside the gene matches. The CDR3 is 15 residues long. The CDR3 loop reads CASSFLRTSVYEQYF. In nucleotides, the CDR3 is TGTGCCAGCAGCTTCTTAAGGACTAGCGTCTACGAGCAGTACTTC.

Only one count was recorded for this clone. V gene TRBV27 combines with J gene TRBJ2-4; no definite D call. The CDR3 consists of 13 residues. Germline CDR1 reads MNHEY; CDR2 reads SMNVEV (reference sequence). V was trimmed by 6 bases and J by 4 bases, leaving 10 bases between them. CDR3 sequence: CASSPSLKNIQYF. CDR3 sequence (DNA): TGTGCCAGCAGCCCGAGTTTGAAAAACATTCAGTACTTC.

The chain recombines TRBV11-1 with TRBJ1-1; D ambiguous. Germline V CDR1 and CDR2: SGHAT, FQDESV (reference sequence). V lost 5 bases, J lost 3 bases, and 13 bases lay in between. The CDR3 contains 14 residues. The CDR3 bases are TGTGCCAGCAGCCGACTTGAGCGGGACACTGAAGCTTTCTTT. As protein: CASSRLERDTEAFF.

The J gene is TRBJ2-3, the V gene TRBV2; D uncertain. The germline gives CDR1 SNHLY, CDR2 FYNNEI. V lost 1 base, J lost 0 bases, and 14 bases lay in between. The CDR3 runs to 17 residues. CDR3 in DNA: TGTGCCAGCAGTGAAGAGTTGGCAGTCAGGAGCACAGATACGCAGTATTTT. This gives the protein CASSEELAVRSTDTQYF.

This sequence joins TRBV6-6 and TRBJ1-1; D is unresolved. Germline CDR1 MNHNY, CDR2 SVGAGI (reference sequence). Trimming removed 2 bases from V and 0 bases from J, with 13 bases in between. This CDR3 is 16 amino acids long. The chain's CDR3 is CASSYTKSSLNTEAFF. As DNA, the CDR3 is TGTGCCAGCAGTTACACCAAATCAAGTTTGAACACTGAAGCTTTCTTT.

This rearrangement joins TRBV19 to TRBJ1-1, with 8 nucleotides matching TRBD1. The J segment lost 5 bases and the V segment lost 1 base, leaving 0 bases of the junction unmatched. This CDR3 is 13 amino acids long. Germline CDR1 and CDR2: LNHDA and SQIVND (reference sequence). CDR3 in DNA: TGTGCCAGTAGTATAGGACAGGGGACTGAAGCTTTCTTT. Translated: CASSIGQGTEAFF.

V and J are TRBV7-9 and TRBJ2-1; 10 nucleotides match TRBD2. In germline, CDR1 is SEHNR, CDR2 FQNEAQ (reference sequence). Trimming cost V 1 base and J 3 bases; bases outside gene matches: 3. The CDR3 sequence is 16 residues long. The CDR3 sequence: CASSLDSGRLYNEQFF. The CDR3 bases are TGTGCCAGCAGCTTAGATAGCGGGAGGCTCTACAATGAGCAGTTCTTC.

The CDR3 bases are TGTGCCAGCAGTTACGACAACACGGGGGGCGTTACGCAGTATTTT. It yields the protein CASSYDNTGGVTQYF. The gene calls are TRBV6-5 and TRBJ2-3, with D possibly matching TRBD2 (7 bases). The CDR3 totals 15 residues. Germline V gene data show CDR1 as MNHEY and CDR2 as SVGAGI. V lost 2 bases and J lost 8, with 17 bases in between.

This rearrangement joins TRBV27 to TRBJ2-2; 9 bases are a match to TRBD1. The V gene end was trimmed by 5 bases and the J gene end by 6 bases; junction bases not matched to a gene: 13. Germline CDR1 MNHEY, CDR2 SMNVEV (reference sequence). This CDR3 is built from 17 residues. The CDR3 here is CASSRIQTGGPSGELFF. The CDR3 DNA is TGTGCCAGCAGTCGGATCCAAACAGGGGGCCCCTCCGGGGAGCTGTTTTTT.

The chain joins TRBV6-5 to TRBJ2-5; 7 nucleotides line up with TRBD2. Trimming took 5 bases from V and 1 from J; bases not matched to a gene: 7. This CDR3 is built from 15 residues. CDR1 is MNHEY, CDR2 SVGAGI, per germline. DNA for the CDR3: TGTGCCAGCAGTCCCTCGAGCGGGACCCAAGAGACCCAGTACTTC. Translation gives CASSPSSGTQETQYF.

J is TRBJ2-1 and V is TRBV15; TRBD2 aligns across 8 bases. This CDR3 has 15 amino acids. The J segment lost 6 bases and the V segment lost 9 bases, leaving 13 bases of the junction unmatched. Germline V gene lookup returns CDR1 LNHNV and CDR2 YYDKDF (reference sequence). In nucleotides, the CDR3 is TGTGCCACGTCTCAGAGCGGGAGTGGGGGCAATGAGCAGTTCTTC. This encodes CATSQSGSGGNEQFF.

The rearrangement uses TRBV29-1 and TRBJ2-1, with D unresolved. Germline V gives CDR1 SQVTM, CDR2 ANQGSEA. The CDR3 contains 16 residues. The V and J ends lost 3 bases and 2 bases respectively, with 17 bases between them. The CDR3: CSVDWVPNSPYNEQFF. The DNA for the CDR3 is TGCAGCGTTGATTGGGTGCCCAACTCCCCCTACAATGAGCAGTTCTTC.

CDR3 protein: CASSQTGTGGYEQYF. CDR3 DNA: TGCGCCAGCAGCCAAACCGGGACAGGGGGGTACGAGCAGTACTTC. The chain recombines TRBV4-1 with TRBJ2-7; 11 nucleotides align to TRBD1. Germline CDR1 reads MGHRA; CDR2 reads YSYEKL. The J segment lost 4 bases and the V segment lost 2 bases, leaving 4 bases of the junction unmatched. The CDR3 is made up of 15 amino acids.

This rearrangement joins TRBV28 to TRBJ2-5; the D is unclear. This CDR3 is built from 13 residues. Trimming cost V 3 bases and J 5 bases, with 10 bases left between them. CDR1 and CDR2 from the germline V gene are MDHEN and SYDVKM. Here the CDR3 DNA reads TGTGCCAGCAGTTTCTTCTCCTCCGAGACCCAGTACTTC. This gives the protein CASSFFSSETQYF.

The V and J genes are TRBV10-2 and TRBJ2-7, with 10 bases that match TRBD2. CDR3 size: 18 residues. Losses at the gene ends were 5 bases for V and 6 bases for J; bases not matched to a gene: 19. CDR1 is WSHSY and CDR2 is SAAADI in the germline V gene. In nucleotides, the CDR3 is TGCGCCAGCAGTCCCACGCCTAGCGGGAGATCGAGGGAAGGCGAGCAGTACTTC. This codes for CASSPTPSGRSREGEQYF.

The rearrangement joins TRBV7-2 to TRBJ2-1, with 8 positions matching TRBD2. Per germline, CDR1 SGHTA and CDR2 FQGNSA. The trim removed 1 base at V and 0 bases at J, leaving 5 bases unmatched. The CDR3 covers 17 residues. CDR3 DNA: TGTGCCAGCAGCTTAGGGACTAGCCCGATCTCCTACAATGAGCAGTTCTTC. Amino acids: CASSLGTSPISYNEQFF.

As to this clone: The same CDR3 arises from other DNA sequences in this sample as well. The chain uses TRBV7-9 and TRBJ2-2; D is ambiguous. The V gene lost 2 bases and the J gene lost 4 bases, with 5 bases spanning the gap. The CDR3 is 13 amino acids. Germline CDR1 reads SEHNR; CDR2 reads FQNEAQ (reference sequence). The chain's CDR3 is CASSLSGTGELFF. The DNA of the CDR3 is TGTGCCAGCAGCTTATCAGGCACCGGGGAGCTGTTTTTT.

The rearrangement links TRBV7-9 to TRBJ1-2; TRBD1 matches 7 bases. With 1 base clipped from V and 1 base from J, the junction kept 9 bases outside the gene matches. CDR1 and CDR2 (germline): SEHNR, FQNEAQ (reference sequence). This CDR3 spans 17 amino acids. CDR3 region: CASSLGTGVSSNYGYTF. The CDR3 DNA is TGTGCCAGCAGCTTAGGGACAGGCGTGAGTAGTAACTATGGCTACACCTTC.

This clone appeared once. The rearrangement links TRBV20-1 to TRBJ2-7, with D hard to call. The CDR3 is made up of 10 amino acids. V lost 5 bases and J lost 7, with 9 bases in between. The germline CDR1 and CDR2 sequences are DFQATT and SNEGSKA (reference sequence). The CDR3, as DNA: TGCAGTGCTCCTGGGCGGGAGCAGTACTTC. It codes for CSAPGREQYF.

The rearrangement uses TRBV7-9 and TRBJ2-7; 8 bases fit TRBD1. Per the germline V gene, CDR1 is SEHNR and CDR2 is FQNEAQ (reference sequence). The ends lost 5 bases at V and 5 bases at J; junction bases unmatched: 8. The CDR3 has 14 amino acids. The CDR3 DNA follows: TGTGCCAGCAGCCGGAGACAGGGGTCGGACGAGCAGTACTTC. Amino acids: CASSRRQGSDEQYF.

The gene calls are TRBV4-1 and TRBJ2-7; TRBD2 agrees at 8 bases. Looked up from germline, CDR1 is MGHRA and CDR2 is YSYEKL. Trimming cost V 0 bases and J 4 bases; bases outside gene matches: 8. The CDR3 is made up of 16 amino acids. CDR3 DNA sequence: TGCGCCAGCAGCCAAGAATCGACTAGCGAATATTACGAGCAGTACTTC. Translation gives CASSQESTSEYYEQYF.

The chain links TRBV7-6 to TRBJ2-7; TRBD1 aligns across 9 bases. V lost 5 bases to trimming and J lost 0 bases; unmatched junction nucleotides: 5. The CDR3 length is 15 residues. Germline V gives CDR1 SGHVS, CDR2 FNYEAQ. Here the CDR3 DNA reads TGTGCCAGCAGCCCCGGGACAGGGAGCTCCTACGAGCAGTACTTC. Its translation: CASSPGTGSSYEQYF.

The gene calls are TRBV7-9 and TRBJ2-7; D not certain. This CDR3 is built from 16 residues. Germline V gene data show CDR1 as SEHNR and CDR2 as FQNEAQ (reference sequence). Trimming took 2 bases from V and 0 from J, leaving 14 bases between them. CDR3 nucleotide sequence: TGTGCCAGCAGCTTACCAGAAACAGAGACCTCCTACGAGCAGTACTTC. Amino acids: CASSLPETETSYEQYF.

The genes are TRBV9 and TRBJ2-7; D tentatively reads TRBD1 or TRBD2 (5 bases each). Germline V gene lookup returns CDR1 SGDLS and CDR2 YYNGEE. The CDR3 spans 14 residues. V lost 3 bases and J 5 bases, leaving 15 bases between the germline ends. The CDR3 bases are TGTGCCAGCAGCGACCCCGGGCGAGGGGACGAGCAGTACTTC. Amino acid sequence: CASSDPGRGDEQYF.